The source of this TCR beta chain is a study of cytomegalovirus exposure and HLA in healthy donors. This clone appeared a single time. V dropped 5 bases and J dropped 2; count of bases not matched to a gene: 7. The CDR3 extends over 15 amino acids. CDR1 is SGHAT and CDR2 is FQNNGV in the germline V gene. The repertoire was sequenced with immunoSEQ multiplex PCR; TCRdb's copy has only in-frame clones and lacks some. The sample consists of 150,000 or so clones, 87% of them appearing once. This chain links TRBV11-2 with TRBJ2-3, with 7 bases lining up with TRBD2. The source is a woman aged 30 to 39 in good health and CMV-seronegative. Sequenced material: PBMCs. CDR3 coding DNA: TGTGCCAGCAGCCCCTCGGGGGGTTTCACAGATACGCAGTATTTT. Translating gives CASSPSGGFTDTQYF.